Below are 21 T cell receptor beta chains sequenced from a single sample in a study of immune aging and cytomegalovirus after organ transplant. Their specific antigens are unknown. BD Rhapsody targeted mRNA and AbSeq chemistry was used for microwell cell capture and library preparation. One entry per CDR3 protein results from TCRdb running MiXCR on the single-cell sequencing reads. Of 20,000 to 25,000 distinct CDR3 sequences in the sample, around 33% were seen once. Noted time point: five sample-tagged time points from pre-transplant (day -1) to day 368 post-transplant, pooled. The specimen comprised CMV peptide-activated CD4+ and CD8+ T cells sorted from blood, sampled at five time points, pooled. Described subset: sorted CD8+CD137+ and CD4+CD154+ T cells after 12 h CMV IE-1 peptide stimulation. The receptors derive from a female donor who had a heart transplant and CMV viremia.

Many counts were recorded for this clonotype. One end of the junction is discordant with germline, which a read error may explain. CDR3 protein: CASSQQGVKTIQYF. CDR3 bases: TGCGCCAGCAGCCAACAGGGCGTTAAAACCATTCAGTACTTC. V and J are TRBV3-1 and TRBJ2-4; a possible D gene is TRBD1 (6 bases). Per the germline V gene, CDR1 is LGHDT and CDR2 is YNNKEL (reference sequence). The CDR3 has 14 amino acids.

The V call is TRBV12-5, the J call TRBJ2-7; unclear D gene. Trimming took 5 bases from V and 2 from J, leaving 13 bases between them. The CDR3 contains 14 residues. CDR1 is LGHNT and CDR2 is FRNRAP in the germline V gene. This CDR3 is CASGMPSVTYEQYF. CDR3 bases: TGTGCTAGTGGTATGCCTTCGGTTACCTACGAGCAGTACTTC.

This clonotype came up a few times. The chain employs TRBV5-4 and TRBJ1-1; D is uncertain. Deletions cut 4 bases from V and 8 bases from J, with 12 bases between. Germline lookup yields CDR1 SGHNT and CDR2 YYREEE (reference sequence). CDR3 length: 12 residues. The CDR3 DNA follows: TGTGCCAGCAGCCAACGGAACGGGGAAGCTTTCTTT. Its protein product is CASSQRNGEAFF.

The V and J genes are TRBV2 and TRBJ2-7; tentative D call: TRBD2 (6 bases). This CDR3 contains 16 residues. Per germline, CDR1 SNHLY and CDR2 FYNNEI. Trimming took off 6 bases at V and 2 bases at J, with 20 bases between the two ends. This chain's CDR3 is CASRRTKGLFPYEQYF. The DNA of the CDR3 is TGTGCCAGCAGAAGGACTAAAGGACTATTCCCCTACGAGCAGTACTTC.

With respect to this clonotype: The CDR3 carries no conserved terminal phenylalanine or tryptophan, so it likely arises from a read error. The rearrangement links TRBV28 to TRBJ2-5; no firm D call. V lost 5 bases, J lost 4 bases, and 11 bases lay in between. Looked up from germline, CDR1 is MDHEN and CDR2 is SYDVKM. This CDR3 region has 13 residues. CDR3 nucleotides: TGTGCCAGCAGTACTCCCAAAACAGAGACCCAGTACCTC. Translating gives CASSTPKTETQYL.

This clonotype was counted only a few times. The chain is built from TRBV28 and TRBJ1-2; D may be TRBD1 (6 bases). V was trimmed by 5 bases and J by 4 bases, leaving 11 bases between them. Germline values: CDR1 MDHEN, CDR2 SYDVKM. The CDR3 runs 13 residues. This chain's CDR3 is CASSLGQTYGYTF. As DNA, the CDR3 is TGTGCCAGCAGTCTCGGACAGACCTATGGCTACACCTTC.

J is TRBJ2-5 and V is TRBV20-1; 12 bases map to TRBD2. Germline lookup yields CDR1 DFQATT and CDR2 SNEGSKA (reference sequence). The junction had 10 bases not matched to a gene; V was cut back by 1 base and J by 1 base. The CDR3 totals 18 residues. The CDR3 nucleotides read TGCAGTGCTAGAGGAACTCGGCTAGCGGGAGGGCCCCAAGAGACCCAGTACTTC. Amino acid sequence: CSARGTRLAGGPQETQYF.

This clonotype was observed many times. CDR3 in DNA: TGCGCCAGCAGCGAGGCTGGGAGAGGGGATACGCAGTATTTT. Protein sequence: CASSEAGRGDTQYF. This chain connects TRBV4-1 to TRBJ2-3, with TRBD2 as a possible D gene (5 bases). The CDR3 runs to 14 residues. Per the germline V gene, CDR1 is MGHRA and CDR2 is YSYEKL. V lost 5 bases and J lost 6, with 15 bases in between.

On this clonotype: A junction boundary mismatches the germline segment, possibly from a read error. This chain joins TRBV18 and TRBJ2-7; maybe TRBD2 (6 bases). The germline CDR1 and CDR2 sequences are KGHSH and LQKENI. This CDR3 contains 13 residues. In nucleotides, the CDR3 is TGTGCCAGCACACCCCCGCGGGGCTCCGAGCGGTACTTC. Amino acid sequence: CASTPPRGSERYF.

The rearrangement uses TRBV5-1 and TRBJ2-3, with D unclear. The germline V and J ends were trimmed by 1 base and 3 bases, with 9 bases remaining between them. The CDR3 has 14 residues. Germline assignment: CDR1 SGHRS and CDR2 YFSETQ. CDR3 residues: CASSLSSRTDTQYF. The CDR3 DNA sequence: TGCGCCAGCAGCTTGTCGTCTAGAACAGATACGCAGTATTTT.

The V gene is TRBV19, the J gene TRBJ2-1, with 11 bases lining up with TRBD2. V lost 6 bases and J lost 6; bases outside the gene matches: 7. Germline CDR1 LNHDA, CDR2 SQIVND (reference sequence). The CDR3 is 15 amino acids. The CDR3 here is CASSLLAGVVNEQFF. CDR3 bases: TGTGCCAGTAGCCTACTAGCGGGAGTGGTCAATGAGCAGTTCTTC.

The sample holds many counts of this clonotype. V is TRBV6-5 and J is TRBJ1-1; perhaps TRBD1 as D (6 bases). The CDR3 sequence is 15 residues long. The V end was cut by 11 bases, the J end by 1 base, with 20 bases between. Germline-derived CDR1 and CDR2 are MNHEY and SVGAGI. The CDR3 bases are TGTGCCGTGCGCGCAGGGGCGGTCGGGAACACTGAAGCTTTCTTT. As protein: CAVRAGAVGNTEAFF.

In its sample, this clonotype was seen a few times. The chain combines TRBV6-1 with TRBJ2-1; possibly TRBD1 or TRBD2 for D (5 bases each). Germline-derived CDR1 and CDR2 are MNHNS and SASEGT. With 4 bases removed from V and 7 bases from J, the gap between germline ends came to 14 bases. This CDR3 spans 14 amino acids. The CDR3 reads CASSGGTWGNEQFF. The CDR3 nucleotides read TGTGCCAGCAGTGGGGGGACCTGGGGAAATGAGCAGTTCTTC.

This clonotype occurred a few times. The V gene is TRBV27, the J gene TRBJ2-3; TRBD2 matches at 7 bases. The V and J ends lost 5 bases and 4 bases, in that order; junction bases with no gene match: 9. CDR1 is MNHEY and CDR2 is SMNVEV in the germline V gene (reference sequence). There are 15 residues in the CDR3. The CDR3: CASSRRAGVADTQYF. The CDR3 DNA reads TGTGCCAGCAGTCGCCGGGCGGGAGTGGCAGATACGCAGTATTTT.

The V call is TRBV7-3, the J call TRBJ2-3; D not resolved. The ends were cut back, 5 bases at V and 5 bases at J, with 17 bases in the middle. The germline gives CDR1 SGHTA, CDR2 FQGTGA. This CDR3 has 15 residues. CDR3 nucleotide sequence: TGTGCCAGCAGCCGAACAGCGAGTTGGGGAGATACGCAGTATTTT. Translated, it gives CASSRTASWGDTQYF.

This clonotype occurred many times. The genes are TRBV3-1 and TRBJ1-5; no clear D. V was trimmed by 4 bases and J by 10 bases, leaving 11 bases between them. This CDR3 has 12 residues. Germline assignment: CDR1 LGHDT and CDR2 YNNKEL (reference sequence). In DNA form, the CDR3 reads TGTGCCAGCAGCCTCGGGAAGGGACCCCAGCATTTT. Translated, it gives CASSLGKGPQHF.

The chain couples TRBV15 to TRBJ1-6, with 9 nucleotides matching TRBD1. V trimming: 6 bases; J trimming: 7 bases; junction bases outside the gene matches: 7. CDR1 is LNHNV and CDR2 is YYDKDF in the germline V gene (reference sequence). CDR3 length: 15 amino acids. CDR3 DNA sequence: TGTGCCACCAGAAAGGAAGGGACAGGGAATTCACCCCTCCACTTT. As protein: CATRKEGTGNSPLHF. Full variable domain (remainder filled in from reference TRBV15 and TRBJ1-6): DAMVIQNPRYQVTQFGKPVTLSCSQTLNHNVMYWYQQKSSQAPKLLFHYYDKDFNNEADTPDNFQSRRPNTSFCFLDIRSPGLGDTAMYLCATRKEGTGNSPLHFGNGTRLTVT.

Remarks on this clonotype: The likely explanation is a read error, given a far larger clone one base away. CDR3 DNA: TGTGCCACCAGTGGTCTGTCGACTAGCGGGAAGGCCGGTCAGGTCGTCACCTACAATGAGCAGTTCTTC. Amino acid sequence: CATSGLSTSGKAGQVVTYNEQFF. The chain recombines TRBV24-1 with TRBJ2-7; 11 bases line up with TRBD2. Gene TRBJ2-1 matches the end of the DNA better, so the J call may be wrong. CDR1 KGHDR and CDR2 SFDVKD come from the germline V gene. The CDR3 length is 23 residues.

This chain joins TRBV19 and TRBJ1-4, with a possible D match to TRBD1 (6 bases). V shed 10 bases and J shed 8 bases, with 17 bases lying between them. The CDR3 spans 13 residues. Per germline, CDR1 LNHDA and CDR2 SQIVND (reference sequence). CDR3 residues: CATNSQGEEKLFF. The CDR3, as DNA: TGTGCCACAAACTCACAGGGAGAGGAAAAACTGTTTTTT.

This clonotype was recorded a few times. V is TRBV11-2 and J is TRBJ1-2, with D possibly TRBD1 on 5 matching bases. V was trimmed by 0 bases and J by 4 bases, leaving 9 bases between them. This CDR3 is built from 14 residues. Germline V lookup: CDR1 SGHAT, CDR2 FQNNGV. CDR3 region: CASSLDPGPYGYTF. In nucleotides, the CDR3 is TGTGCCAGCAGCTTAGACCCGGGACCCTATGGCTACACCTTC.

In this sample, this clonotype is medium-sized. The chain is built from TRBV19 and TRBJ1-5; D is undetermined. Germline loops: CDR1 LNHDA, CDR2 SQIVND (reference sequence). Trimming cost V 7 bases and J 1 base, with 11 bases left between them. The CDR3 contains 14 residues. In nucleotides, the CDR3 is TGTGCCAGTATTTCGGGGTCAAGCAATCAGCCCCAGCATTTT. This encodes CASISGSSNQPQHF.